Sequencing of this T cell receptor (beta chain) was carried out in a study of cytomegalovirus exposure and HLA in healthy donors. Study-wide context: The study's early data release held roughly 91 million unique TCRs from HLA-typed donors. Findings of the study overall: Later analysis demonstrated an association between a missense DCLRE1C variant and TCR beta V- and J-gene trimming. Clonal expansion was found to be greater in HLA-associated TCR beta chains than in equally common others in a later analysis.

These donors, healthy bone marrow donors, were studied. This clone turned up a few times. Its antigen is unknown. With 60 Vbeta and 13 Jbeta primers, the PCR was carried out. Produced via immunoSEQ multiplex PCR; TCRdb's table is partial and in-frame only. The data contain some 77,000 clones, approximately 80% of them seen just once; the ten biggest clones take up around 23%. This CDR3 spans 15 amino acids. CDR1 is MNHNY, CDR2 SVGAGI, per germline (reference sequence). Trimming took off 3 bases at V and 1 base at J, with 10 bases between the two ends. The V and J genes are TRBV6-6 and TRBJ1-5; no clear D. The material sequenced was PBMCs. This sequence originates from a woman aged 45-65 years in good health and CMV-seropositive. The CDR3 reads CASSYSGGSNQPQHF. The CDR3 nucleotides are TGTGCCAGCAGTTATTCAGGAGGGAGCAATCAGCCCCAGCATTTT.